The entry below describes one T cell receptor beta chain. These data originate in a study of cytomegalovirus exposure and HLA in healthy donors. V shed 1 base and J shed 5 bases, with 12 bases lying between them. CDR3 length: 14 residues. Germline CDR1 and CDR2: SGHNT and YYREEE (reference sequence). The PCR contained 60 Vbeta and 13 Jbeta primers. Measured with immunoSEQ multiplex PCR; TCRdb has only the in-frame clones, and not every one. The sample lists 150,000 to 200,000 clones, around 78% seen once, with approximately 2.1% in the top ten. Material for sequencing was PBMCs. The chain links TRBV5-4 to TRBJ2-5; tentatively, D is TRBD2 (6 bases). The receptor's source is a man aged 30 to 39 in good health and CMV-seronegative. DNA of the CDR3: TGTGCCAGCAGCTTGCCCCCAGGGAGGGAGACCCAGTACTTC. It specifies CASSLPPGRETQYF.